This TCR beta chain appears in the sequencing data of a study of T cell responses to AZD1222 COVID-19 vaccine. Findings and caveats of the study: Among the donors, most were white British and more were female, and clonal diversity was possibly underestimated. All repertoire sampling was performed exclusively after the peak T cell response.

For this clone: Its matching antigen is unknown.

Some clones are missing from TCRdb's copy, which holds only in-frame ones; the method was immunoSEQ multiplex PCR. Of 150,000 to 170,000 clones in the sample, roughly 90% were seen once. This clonotype was sampled from an adult in good health. Sequenced material: peripheral blood, taken on day 0 of AZD1222 vaccination.

The CDR3 here is CASSAWKMGQGMRGTEAFF. The CDR3 region has the DNA TGTGCCAGCAGTGCCTGGAAAATGGGACAGGGGATGAGGGGTACTGAAGCTTTCTTT. J is TRBJ1-1 and V is TRBV6-1; TRBD1 agrees at 10 bases. Germline lookup yields CDR1 MNHNS and CDR2 SASEGT. With 4 bases clipped from V and 5 bases from J, the junction kept 19 bases outside the gene matches. This CDR3 comprises 19 residues.